This T cell receptor (beta chain) comes out of a study of cytomegalovirus exposure and HLA in healthy donors. The protocol was immunoSEQ multiplex PCR, while the TCRdb copy is restricted to in-frame clones and leaves out a portion. The sample shows under 200,000 clones, about 89% of them seen only once. The CDR3 extends over 16 amino acids. Deletions cut 4 bases from V and 6 bases from J, with 19 bases between. CDR1 and CDR2 (germline): LNHDA, SQIVND (reference sequence). This TCR derives from a woman younger than 30 in good health and CMV-seropositive. The rearrangement joins TRBV19 to TRBJ1-5; the D gene is possibly TRBD1 (6 bases). Material: PBMCs. This CDR3 is CASSTPQTGRGQPQHF. CDR3 DNA: TGTGCCAGTAGTACCCCCCAAACAGGGAGGGGTCAGCCCCAGCATTTT.